The TCR beta chain described here comes from a study of OX40 agonist ivuxolimab in advanced cancers. In the study overall: Three patients showed partial responses: one hepatocellular carcinoma and two cutaneous melanoma cases. Study-wide findings and caveats: Individuals who were partial responders at 0.1-3.0 mg/kg had clonal expansion that ranked among the lowest.

The table came from immunoSEQ multiplex PCR; TCRdb's copy has only in-frame clones and leaves some out. The sample gives some 90,000 clones, under 95% of which show up once; 0.7% to 0.95% is in the top ten. On this clone: Its cognate antigen is unknown.

Trimming cost V 6 bases and J 2 bases, with 15 bases left between them. The CDR3 has 15 residues. CDR1 SGHDT and CDR2 YYEEEE come from the germline V gene. Sequencing was performed on CD4+ or CD8+ T cells sorted from blood, taken in a trial of the OX40 agonist ivuxolimab. The chain carries TRBV5-6 and TRBJ1-3; perhaps TRBD1 as D (5 bases). The TCR comes from an adult with an advanced solid tumor such as melanoma, head and neck, liver or kidney cancer. CDR3 bases: TGTGCCAGCACCAAGGGACCGCGAGCTGGAAACACCATATATTTT. It specifies CASTKGPRAGNTIYF. The full variable domain, completed using reference TRBV5-6 and TRBJ1-3, is DAGVTQSPTHLIKTRGQQVTLRCSPKSGHDTVSWYQQALGQGPQFIFQYYEEEERQRGNFPDRFSGHQFPNYSSELNVNALLLGDSALYLCASTKGPRAGNTIYFGEGSWLTVV.